A selection of T cell receptor beta chains follows, all from one sample in a study of blood T cell repertoires in COVID-19. Using immunoSEQ multiplex PCR, the repertoire was profiled, and TCRdb retains in-frame clones only, with some absent. The repertoire holds 200,000 to 300,000 clones, with 70% to 90% as singletons. Input material: PBMCs or T cells enriched from blood (not recorded which). Receptor source: a woman between 35 and 50 years old with acute COVID-19. Both conserved end residues are part of each CDR3. The D gene is left open where the match is weak. Expanded clones get a size class; other rows say once, few or many, or leave the size out.

J gene: TRBJ1-1
clone size: few
V gene: TRBV3-1/TRBV3-2
D gene: -
CDR3 DNA: TGTGCCAGCAATCAGGGGAACACTGAAGCTTTCTTT
CDR3 protein: CASNQGNTEAFF

J gene: TRBJ2-2
clone size: few
V gene: TRBV4-3
D gene: -
CDR3 DNA: TGCGCCAGCAGCCAAATCAGGGCGAACACCGGGGAGCTGTTTTTT
CDR3 protein: CASSQIRANTGELFF

J gene: TRBJ2-3
clone size: -
V gene: TRBV2
D gene: TRBD2
CDR3 DNA: TGTGCCAGCAGGCAACGGACTAGCGGGGGCACAGATACGCAGTATTTT
CDR3 protein: CASRQRTSGGTDTQYF

J gene: TRBJ1-1
clone size: few
V gene: TRBV19
D gene: TRBD1
CDR3 DNA: TGTGCCAGTCAACCAGGGGGTGCGGTTGGCACTGAAGCTTTCTTT
CDR3 protein: CASQPGGAVGTEAFF

J gene: TRBJ2-3
clone size: -
V gene: TRBV9
D gene: -
CDR3 DNA: TGTGCCAGCAGCGTAGCAGGAATTATCGACACAGATACGCAGTATTTT
CDR3 protein: CASSVAGIIDTDTQYF

J gene: TRBJ1-3
clone size: -
V gene: TRBV6-2/TRBV6-3
D gene: -
CDR3 DNA: TGTGCCAGCAGCCCCACCGGGACAACTGGAAACACCATATATTTT
CDR3 protein: CASSPTGTTGNTIYF

J gene: TRBJ2-3
clone size: once
V gene: TRBV5-1
D gene: TRBD1
CDR3 DNA: TGCGCCAGCAGCGGAACCGGGACAGCAGATACGCAGTATTTT
CDR3 protein: CASSGTGTADTQYF

J gene: TRBJ2-1
clone size: -
V gene: TRBV7-2
D gene: TRBD2
CDR3 DNA: TGTGCCAGCAGCTTAGTGGTAGCGGGCAATGAGCAGTTCTTC
CDR3 protein: CASSLVVAGNEQFF

J gene: TRBJ2-1
clone size: -
V gene: TRBV9
D gene: -
CDR3 DNA: TGTGCCAGCAGCGTAGCTATCACCCACAATGAGCAGTTCTTC
CDR3 protein: CASSVAITHNEQFF

J gene: TRBJ2-3
clone size: -
V gene: TRBV6-6
D gene: TRBD2
CDR3 DNA: TGTGCCAGCAGTTACACAAGCGGGGCGTTTATTGATACGCAGTATTTT
CDR3 protein: CASSYTSGAFIDTQYF

J gene: TRBJ2-1
clone size: -
V gene: TRBV5-1
D gene: -
CDR3 DNA: TGCGCCAGCAGCTTGGAAGTCAGGGTTAATGAGCAGTTCTTC
CDR3 protein: CASSLEVRVNEQFF

J gene: TRBJ1-1
clone size: -
V gene: TRBV5-1
D gene: -
CDR3 DNA: TGCGCCAGCAGCTTGAGGGCCAACGTGCAGGGGAACACTGAAGCTTTCTTT
CDR3 protein: CASSLRANVQGNTEAFF

J gene: TRBJ1-2
clone size: -
V gene: TRBV5-4
D gene: TRBD1
CDR3 DNA: TGTGCCAGCAGCTTGTCAGGGGGCTATGGCTACACCTTC
CDR3 protein: CASSLSGGYGYTF

J gene: TRBJ1-6
clone size: -
V gene: TRBV2
D gene: -
CDR3 DNA: TGTGCCAGCAGTGCCACGCAGGGTGAGCATTCACCCCTCCACTTT
CDR3 protein: CASSATQGEHSPLHF

J gene: TRBJ2-5
clone size: -
V gene: TRBV5-6
D gene: TRBD2
CDR3 DNA: TGTGCCAGCAGCATACTAGCGGGAGGTTTGGAGACCCAGTACTTC
CDR3 protein: CASSILAGGLETQYF

J gene: TRBJ2-1
clone size: -
V gene: TRBV5-1
D gene: TRBD1
CDR3 DNA: TGCGCCAGCAGACAAGGTACAGGGGCATCCAATGAGCAGTTCTTC
CDR3 protein: CASRQGTGASNEQFF

J gene: TRBJ1-2
clone size: once
V gene: TRBV3-1/TRBV3-2
D gene: -
CDR3 DNA: TGTGCCAGCAGCCAAGGTGAAGGGAGGAACTATGGCTACACCTTC
CDR3 protein: CASSQGEGRNYGYTF

J gene: TRBJ2-5
clone size: -
V gene: TRBV19
D gene: TRBD1
CDR3 DNA: TGTGCCAGTAGTACGTCCGGGACAGGCGAGACCCAGTACTTC
CDR3 protein: CASSTSGTGETQYF

J gene: TRBJ2-5
clone size: -
V gene: TRBV7-6
D gene: TRBD2
CDR3 DNA: TGTGCCAGCAGCACCCGGGTTGCGACGCGGACTAGCGGGAGACAGACCCAGTACTTC
CDR3 protein: CASSTRVATRTSGRQTQYF

J gene: TRBJ1-5
clone size: -
V gene: TRBV7-2
D gene: TRBD1
CDR3 DNA: TGTGCCGAAACAGGGGATAGCAATCAGCCCCAGCATTTT
CDR3 protein: CAETGDSNQPQHF

J gene: TRBJ2-1
clone size: -
V gene: TRBV7-6
D gene: TRBD2
CDR3 DNA: TGTGCCAGCAGCTCCCGGAGCGGGGGGACCTACAATGAGCAGTTCTTC
CDR3 protein: CASSSRSGGTYNEQFF

J gene: TRBJ1-2
clone size: -
V gene: TRBV18
D gene: TRBD1
CDR3 DNA: TGTGCCAGCTCACCAACAGGGGACTATGGCTACACCTTC
CDR3 protein: CASSPTGDYGYTF

J gene: TRBJ1-2
clone size: -
V gene: TRBV5-4
D gene: TRBD1
CDR3 DNA: TGTGCCAGCAGCTTGCAGAGACAGGGGAAAGGCTACACCTTC
CDR3 protein: CASSLQRQGKGYTF

J gene: TRBJ2-1
clone size: -
V gene: TRBV7-8
D gene: TRBD2
CDR3 DNA: TGTGCCAGCAGCCAGATTTTAGCGGGAGGGGTCGGCTTCCGGAATGAGCAGTTCTTC
CDR3 protein: CASSQILAGGVGFRNEQFF

J gene: TRBJ2-1
clone size: once
V gene: TRBV7-6
D gene: TRBD1
CDR3 DNA: TGTGCCAGCAGCCCCCTATGGACAGGGGGCTACAATGAGCAGTTCTTC
CDR3 protein: CASSPLWTGGYNEQFF

J gene: TRBJ1-2
clone size: -
V gene: TRBV5-4
D gene: -
CDR3 DNA: TGTGCCAGCAGCTACCAGTCCGCTAACTATGGCTACACCTTC
CDR3 protein: CASSYQSANYGYTF

J gene: TRBJ2-1
clone size: -
V gene: TRBV11-3
D gene: TRBD2
CDR3 DNA: TGTGCCAGCAGCGCCATGACTAGCGGGAGGTCGCATGAGCAGTTCTTC
CDR3 protein: CASSAMTSGRSHEQFF

J gene: TRBJ1-1
clone size: -
V gene: TRBV5-4
D gene: -
CDR3 DNA: TGTGCCAGCAAACCACAGATGAACACTGAAGCTTTCTTT
CDR3 protein: CASKPQMNTEAFF

J gene: TRBJ2-5
clone size: -
V gene: TRBV5-4
D gene: TRBD2
CDR3 DNA: TGTGCCAGCAGCCTAGGGACTAGCGGGGGGGACCAAGAGACCCAGTACTTC
CDR3 protein: CASSLGTSGGDQETQYF